This entry lists 25 T cell receptor beta chains sequenced from one sample in a study of T cell repertoires in cytomegalovirus infection (dated by TCRdb to between 2018 and 2020). In light of the paper, this sample's treatment or condition label describes: in vitro stimulation with specific CMV peptide epitopes to enrich CMV-specific T cells. The antigens for these receptors are not known. The reads were generated on an Illumina HiSeq 1500. TCRdb reprocessed the public reads (quality trimming at Q25 with fastp, clone calling with MiXCR) and kept in-frame beta chains. Rows matching on CDR3 protein sequence are summarized as one entry with the most common DNA and genes. In all, the sample holds 380,000 or so distinct CDR3 sequences, and just under 35% of those were seen once. Jointly, the top ten make up approximately 13% of the sample. Sequenced material: cultured PBMCs, taken from culture after CMV antigen stimulation. These receptors all stem from a human donor in good health (CMV status not recorded). Some clones in this sample may be carry-over from other donors' samples.

This rearrangement joins TRBV27 to TRBJ2-7; D is unresolved. The CDR3 is 15 amino acids. Germline V gene sequence: CDR1 MNHEY, CDR2 SMNVEV (reference sequence). Trimming removed 3 bases at V and 3 bases at J, with 15 bases between. The CDR3 region is CASSFGQASVYEQYF. CDR3 bases: TGTGCCAGCAGTTTTGGTCAAGCATCAGTCTACGAGCAGTACTTC.

This clonotype has a single count. This chain connects TRBV12-3 or TRBV12-4 to TRBJ1-1; D is possibly TRBD1 (5 bases). This CDR3 contains 14 residues. V was shortened by 10 bases and J by 1 base, with 16 bases between the two germline ends. The CDR3 DNA follows: TGTGCCATGACACAAGGGACGGGGAACACTGAAGCTTTCTTT. This translates into CAMTQGTGNTEAFF.

This chain links TRBV4-1 with TRBJ2-7, with D unresolved. The CDR3 has 11 amino acids. V lost 6 bases, J lost 4 bases, and 7 bases lay in between. Per the germline V gene, CDR1 is MGHRA and CDR2 is YSYEKL. The CDR3 here is CASSHGYEQYF. The DNA for the CDR3 is TGCGCCAGCAGTCACGGATACGAGCAGTACTTC.

This clonotype was seen ten or more times. The rearrangement uses TRBV7-8 and TRBJ2-3; 10 bases line up with TRBD2. Trimming cost V 3 bases and J 2 bases; bases outside gene matches: 11. Germline values: CDR1 SGHVS, CDR2 FQNEAQ. The CDR3 runs to 18 residues. Written as DNA, the CDR3 is TGTGCCAGCAGCTTTATCGAATTCCTAGCGGGAGTCACAGATACGCAGTATTTT. As protein: CASSFIEFLAGVTDTQYF.

The chain uses TRBV7-9 and TRBJ2-1; TRBD2 aligns across 15 bases. The germline CDR1 and CDR2 sequences are SEHNR and FQNEAQ (reference sequence). J lost 1 base, V lost 5 bases, and 6 bases had no gene match. The CDR3 has 18 amino acids. This chain's CDR3 is CASSPGTSGRWSYNEQFF. Written as DNA, the CDR3 is TGTGCCAGCAGCCCCGGGACTAGCGGGAGGTGGTCCTACAATGAGCAGTTCTTC. Complete variable domain (other parts from reference TRBV7-9 and TRBJ2-1): DTGVSQNPRHKITKRGQNVTFRCDPISEHNRLYWYRQTLGQGPEFLTYFQNEAQLEKSRLLSDRFSAERPKGSFSTLEIQRTEQGDSAMYLCASSPGTSGRWSYNEQFFGPGTRLTVL.

This clonotype was picked up a small number of times. The chain uses TRBV19 and TRBJ1-6; 7 bases align to TRBD1. Germline V lookup: CDR1 LNHDA, CDR2 SQIVND (reference sequence). V shed 5 bases and J 10 bases; nucleotides not matched to a gene: 14. The CDR3 runs to 16 residues. CDR3 residues: CASSPRTGAMGSPLHF. The CDR3 DNA follows: TGTGCCAGTAGTCCCCGGACAGGAGCTATGGGGTCACCCCTCCACTTT. The full variable domain, completed using reference TRBV19 and TRBJ1-6, is DGGITQSPKYLFRKEGQNVTLSCEQNLNHDAMYWYRQDPGQGLRLIYYSQIVNDFQKGDIAEGYSVSREKKESFPLTVTSAQKNPTAFYLCASSPRTGAMGSPLHFGNGTRLTVT.

V usage is TRBV5-5 and J usage is TRBJ2-1; 7 bases align to TRBD1. This CDR3 spans 16 amino acids. Germline V CDR1 and CDR2: SGHKS, YYEKEE (reference sequence). The ends lost 3 bases at V and 5 bases at J; junction bases unmatched: 11. The CDR3 nucleotides read TGTGCCAGCAGCTCCCCGGTCGGACAGGTGGACAATGAGCAGTTCTTC. Amino acid sequence: CASSSPVGQVDNEQFF.

This chain uses TRBV11-3 with TRBJ1-4; TRBD1 aligns across 7 bases. CDR3 length: 19 amino acids. The J segment lost 1 base and the V segment lost 3 bases, leaving 14 bases of the junction unmatched. The germline V gene encodes CDR1 SGHNT and CDR2 YENEEA. The CDR3 region is CASSFAHYSTGLTNEKLFF. For the CDR3, the DNA is TGTGCCAGCAGCTTCGCACACTATTCGACAGGGCTAACTAATGAAAAACTGTTTTTT.

This clonotype was counted ten times or more. The rearrangement uses TRBV2 and TRBJ2-1, with a tentative D call TRBD1 (6 bases). CDR3 length: 13 residues. Germline loops: CDR1 SNHLY, CDR2 FYNNEI. Trimming stripped 5 bases from V and 7 bases from J, with 12 bases between. CDR3 nucleotides: TGTGCCAGCAGTAACGCCAGGGGAAATGAGCAGTTCTTC. Encoded protein: CASSNARGNEQFF.

V usage is TRBV5-1 and J usage is TRBJ2-1, with 7 positions matching TRBD2. The germline V gene encodes CDR1 SGHRS and CDR2 YFSETQ. CDR3 size: 18 residues. V was pared by 2 bases and J by 6 bases, with 17 bases of the junction left unmatched. The CDR3 nucleotides read TGCGCCAGCAGCTTACTCAGCCTCATAACTAGCGCGCCCAATGAGCAGTTCTTC. Protein product: CASSLLSLITSAPNEQFF.

This clonotype was seen a handful of times. The V call is TRBV7-8, the J call TRBJ1-4, with a weak D call TRBD1 (5 bases). The CDR3 is 14 residues long. Trimming took 3 bases from V and 5 from J, leaving 10 bases between them. The germline gives CDR1 SGHVS, CDR2 FQNEAQ. CDR3 sequence reads: CASSFPGKNEKLFF. The CDR3 DNA reads as TGTGCCAGCAGCTTTCCAGGGAAAAATGAAAAACTGTTTTTT.

The V gene is TRBV2, the J gene TRBJ2-3; possible D gene TRBD2, 6 bases. V lost 6 bases to trimming and J lost 0 bases, with 16 bases between them. Germline assignment: CDR1 SNHLY and CDR2 FYNNEI. The CDR3 spans 16 residues. In nucleotides, the CDR3 is TGTGCCAGCAGGCTACCTAGCGACGCTAGCACAGATACGCAGTATTTT. Amino acid sequence: CASRLPSDASTDTQYF.

The gene calls are TRBV18 and TRBJ1-3; D call uncertain. Germline V CDR1 and CDR2: KGHSH, LQKENI. V was trimmed by 2 bases and J by 4 bases, leaving 9 bases between them. The CDR3 runs 14 residues. The CDR3 nucleotides are TGTGCCAGCTCACCAATGGTGGAGGGAAACACCATATATTTT. Translation gives CASSPMVEGNTIYF. The variable domain in full, completed from reference TRBV18 and TRBJ1-3, reads NAGVMQNPRHLVRRRGQEARLRCSPMKGHSHVYWYRQLPEEGLKFMVYLQKENIIDESGMPKERFSAEFPKEGPSILRIQQVVRGDSAAYFCASSPMVEGNTIYFGEGSWLTVV.

This clonotype was observed at least ten times. J is TRBJ1-2 and V is TRBV7-2; D might be TRBD1 (5 bases). CDR1 and CDR2 from the germline V gene are SGHTA and FQGNSA. V dropped 5 bases and J dropped 4 bases, with 14 bases sitting between them. The CDR3 loop spans 14 amino acids. For the CDR3, the DNA is TGTGCCAGCAGCCCCAGACAGCGATCCTATGGCTACACCTTC. Translation gives CASSPRQRSYGYTF.

The chain has TRBV28 and TRBJ1-1; D not resolved. The CDR3 has 12 amino acids. Trimming cost V 6 bases and J 7 bases, with 12 bases left between them. CDR1 and CDR2 (germline): MDHEN, SYDVKM. CDR3 sequence: CASSEQTDEAFF. CDR3 DNA sequence: TGTGCCAGCAGCGAACAGACGGATGAAGCTTTCTTT.

CDR3 sequence: CASSLDRALGYGYTF. CDR3 coding DNA: TGTGCCAGCAGTTTAGACAGGGCTTTAGGGTATGGCTACACCTTC. The gene calls are TRBV28 and TRBJ1-2, with TRBD1 matching 7 bases. The V segment lost 2 bases and the J segment 5 bases; nucleotides outside the gene matches: 8. Germline CDR1 and CDR2: MDHEN and SYDVKM. The CDR3 runs to 15 residues.

V gene TRBV28 combines with J gene TRBJ2-5; D is unclear. The CDR3 spans 14 residues. Trimming removed 6 bases from V and 4 bases from J, with 15 bases in between. CDR1 is MDHEN, CDR2 SYDVKM, per germline. CDR3 amino acids: CASSAGQERETQYF. The CDR3 DNA sequence: TGTGCCAGCAGCGCCGGGCAGGAGAGAGAGACCCAGTACTTC.

This clonotype was observed a handful of times. Sequence at one end of the junction differs from germline and may be a read error. The V call is TRBV7-6, the J call TRBJ2-1; D is possibly TRBD1 or TRBD2 (5 bases each). There are 14 residues in the CDR3. CDR1 and CDR2 (germline): SGHVS, FNYEAQ. The DNA of the CDR3 is TGTGCTAGCAGCTCCACTACTAGGGGTAATGAGCAGTTCTTC. Translating gives CASSSTTRGNEQFF.

This clonotype was counted a few times. The chain joins TRBV12-3 or TRBV12-4 to TRBJ1-5; unclear D gene. V was pared by 6 bases and J by 2 bases, with 14 bases between. The CDR3 covers 15 residues. CDR3: CASSLFWTGNQPQHF. Here the CDR3 DNA reads TGTGCCAGCAGCCTGTTTTGGACCGGCAATCAGCCCCAGCATTTT.

This clonotype came up a few times. The chain links TRBV12-3 or TRBV12-4 to TRBJ1-5; D remains ambiguous. V was shortened by 3 bases and J by 7 bases, with 13 bases between the two germline ends. This CDR3 spans 14 amino acids. The CDR3 DNA sequence: TGTGCCAGCAGTTTGGGGAGAGGGAGCCAGCCCCAGCATTTT. Encoded protein: CASSLGRGSQPQHF.

This clonotype was counted many times. The rearrangement joins TRBV7-2 to TRBJ2-1; TRBD2 aligns across 10 bases. The CDR3 is made up of 15 amino acids. After removal of 5 bases from V and 4 bases from J, the junction contained 5 bases not matched to a gene. Germline V gene data show CDR1 as SGHTA and CDR2 as FQGNSA. DNA for the CDR3: TGTGCCAGCAGCGGTACTAGCGGGATTTACAATGAGCAGTTCTTC. Protein sequence: CASSGTSGIYNEQFF.

This chain joins TRBV12-3 or TRBV12-4 and TRBJ2-7; D call uncertain. This CDR3 is 14 amino acids long. Trimming left V 8 bases short and J 3 bases short, with 17 bases between. The CDR3 nucleotides read TGTGCCAGCGGAACCGGGCCACCCTACTACGAGCAGTACTTC. Translated, it gives CASGTGPPYYEQYF.

This clonotype came up a few times. V usage is TRBV24-1 and J usage is TRBJ2-1, with 9 bases identical to TRBD2. The CDR3 runs to 16 residues. V lost 1 base to trimming and J lost 2 bases; unmatched junction nucleotides: 2. Germline CDR1 is KGHDR and CDR2 is SFDVKD. The CDR3 nucleotides are TGTGCCACCAGTGATTTAGCGGGAGGAACCTACAATGAGCAGTTCTTC. Translation: CATSDLAGGTYNEQFF.

CDR3 in amino acids: CASSLVGNGELFF. The CDR3 coding sequence is TGTGCCAGCAGCTTGGTTGGTAACGGGGAGCTGTTTTTT. V and J are TRBV5-4 and TRBJ2-2; D is unclear. The CDR3 loop spans 13 amino acids. Per germline, CDR1 SGHNT and CDR2 YYREEE (reference sequence). V lost 0 bases to trimming and J lost 7 bases, with 7 bases between them.

This chain links TRBV19 with TRBJ1-4; D is undetermined. The CDR3 totals 14 residues. With 3 bases removed from V and 4 bases from J, the gap between germline ends came to 9 bases. Germline assignment: CDR1 LNHDA and CDR2 SQIVND (reference sequence). DNA of the CDR3: TGTGCCAGTAGTATCGGCGCGTATAATGAAAAACTGTTTTTT. This translates into CASSIGAYNEKLFF.